A selection of T cell receptor beta chains follows, all from one sample in a study of blood T cell repertoires in COVID-19. Libraries were prepared by immunoSEQ multiplex PCR; TCRdb keeps only in-frame clonotypes and omits some of them. The table lists more than 250,000 clones, around 83% of them singletons. Sequencing was performed on peripheral blood. The origin of the receptors is a woman between 45 and 65 years old with acute or convalescent COVID-19. The CDR3 runs from the conserved cysteine through the conserved F or W.

j_call v_call cdr3_aa
TRBJ1-1 TRBV12-3/TRBV12-4 CASSQQENTEAFF
TRBJ1-4 TRBV3-1/TRBV3-2 CASSPTAGLWNEKLFF
TRBJ1-3 TRBV7-2 CASSAARNTIYF
TRBJ1-1 TRBV12-1 CASSSRDRATEAFF
TRBJ1-1 TRBV7-9 CASSFGTEAFF
TRBJ1-3 TRBV6-2/TRBV6-3 CASSSRTDISGNTIYF
TRBJ2-5 TRBV15 CATSRGSVGLAGGYQETQYF
TRBJ2-3 TRBV19 CASSIGLGDTQYF
TRBJ1-4 TRBV7-9 CASTQGVTNEKLFF
TRBJ2-5 TRBV2 CASIKRGLAGPQYF
TRBJ2-5 TRBV5-1 CASSLAGGQETQYF
TRBJ1-2 TRBV5-1 CASSLSPGQGFRGYTF
TRBJ2-1 TRBV7-2 CASSRPSRNEQFF
TRBJ2-7 TRBV7-8 CASSLDQGEQYF
TRBJ1-4 TRBV5-1 CASTTNRDNEKLFF
TRBJ1-1 TRBV5-1 CASSSWSSNTEAFF
TRBJ2-7 TRBV18 CASSHRQGAYEQYF
TRBJ2-7 TRBV6-5 CASLSSYEQYF
TRBJ2-1 TRBV6-5 CASSRDRGDEQFF
TRBJ2-5 TRBV4-1 CASSTRSGLGETQYF
TRBJ1-1 TRBV7-9 CASTFLSGTEAFF
TRBJ2-1 TRBV25-1 CASSALTGRVSPYNEQFF
TRBJ2-3 TRBV19 CASSRGADTQYF
TRBJ1-1 TRBV3-1/TRBV3-2 CASSQEHRDDEAFF
TRBJ1-5 TRBV2 CASRALGRPQHF
TRBJ1-4 TRBV24-1 CATSESAVTEKLFF
TRBJ1-4 TRBV18 CASSRDSSNEKLFF
TRBJ2-5 TRBV12-3/TRBV12-4 CASSPWGGQTQYF
TRBJ2-5 TRBV5-1 CASSLAGVAGGPSGETQYF
TRBJ2-7 TRBV6-2/TRBV6-3 CASSYGGEGKYF
TRBJ2-6 TRBV18 CASSLGTGNAGANVLTF
TRBJ1-5 TRBV3-1/TRBV3-2 CASSQDSGGQPQHF
TRBJ2-4 TRBV5-4 CASSSGERAKNIQYF
TRBJ2-1 TRBV5-1 CASSYDIGNEQFF
TRBJ2-7 TRBV5-4 CASSRGLKTYEQYF
TRBJ2-1 TRBV7-3 CASSPQGGSSYNEQFF
TRBJ1-1 TRBV18 CASSKGAGTEAFF
TRBJ2-2 TRBV9 CASSVNTGHGGELFF
TRBJ2-3 TRBV11-3 CASSPLEDGGTDTQYF
TRBJ1-1 TRBV2 CASSEWGQNTEAFF
TRBJ2-3 TRBV29-1 CSVGHGLPDTQYF